This TCR beta chain was profiled in a study of blood T cell repertoires in COVID-19. Study context: PBMCs, B-cell-depleted T cells, or T cells provided the cDNA or gDNA that made up the material.

CDR3 size: 15 residues. The V and J ends lost 5 bases and 5 bases respectively, with 15 bases between them. CDR1 and CDR2 (germline): MNHEY, SVGEGT. Participant reports of clinical history set cohort assignment. Original data processing: The assay estimated nucleated cells by amplifying reference gene primers. Measured with immunoSEQ multiplex PCR; TCRdb has only the in-frame clones, and not every one. V, J and clone size derive from that table, while D and trimming were established from the DNA sequence. This sample has almost 400,000 clones; 88% occur once, and the top ten carry more than 0.9%. The chain has TRBV6-2 or TRBV6-3 and TRBJ1-4; weak D call: TRBD1 (6 bases). The source material was PBMCs or T cells enriched from blood (not recorded which). This TCR was recovered from a woman in her 30s with acute COVID-19. This CDR3 is CASSGGDRINEKLFF. The CDR3 DNA is TGTGCCAGCAGTGGGGGCGACAGAATAAATGAAAAACTGTTTTTT.